The 20 T cell receptor beta chains below all came from one sample that was sequenced in a study of blood T cell repertoires in COVID-19. Libraries were prepared by immunoSEQ multiplex PCR; TCRdb keeps only in-frame clonotypes and omits some of them. The table shows around 700,000 clones, with 85% to 90% occurring only once. The sequenced sample was peripheral blood. All receptors come from a woman aged 18-30 years with acute or convalescent COVID-19.

The chain carries TRBV9 and TRBJ1-2; 7 bases are a match to TRBD1. The germline V gene has CDR1 SGDLS and CDR2 YYNGEE. The CDR3 is 14 amino acids. Trimming cost V 3 bases and J 2 bases; bases outside gene matches: 4. CDR3 residues: CASSGRRGNYGYTF. The CDR3 nucleotides read TGTGCCAGCAGCGGCCGCAGGGGGAACTATGGCTACACCTTC.

This clone showed up just a few times. V gene TRBV6-5 combines with J gene TRBJ2-7; tentatively, D is TRBD1 (6 bases). The ends were cut back, 4 bases at V and 2 bases at J, with 18 bases in the middle. The germline gives CDR1 MNHEY, CDR2 SVGAGI. The CDR3 extends over 16 amino acids. CDR3 sequence: CASSSRHRVTPYEQYF. The CDR3 region has the DNA TGTGCCAGCAGTTCTCGCCACAGGGTTACTCCCTACGAGCAGTACTTC.

The chain combines TRBV28 with TRBJ2-3; tentative D call: TRBD2 (5 bases). Germline CDR1 MDHEN, CDR2 SYDVKM. The CDR3 runs to 16 residues. With 6 bases removed from V and 2 bases from J, the gap between germline ends came to 18 bases. CDR3 sequence: CASSLAGVGDTDTQYF. CDR3 nucleotides: TGTGCCAGCAGCCTGGCCGGGGTTGGGGACACAGATACGCAGTATTTT.

The chain links TRBV19 to TRBJ2-3; D gene uncertain. The CDR3 covers 11 residues. Germline V gene lookup returns CDR1 LNHDA and CDR2 SQIVND (reference sequence). The germline V and J ends were trimmed by 5 bases and 3 bases, with 3 bases remaining between them. The DNA for the CDR3 is TGTGCCAGTAGTGAGACAGATACGCAGTATTTT. It is translated as CASSETDTQYF.

J is TRBJ1-1 and V is TRBV29-1, with 8 bases matching TRBD1. The junction had 14 bases not matched to a gene; V was cut back by 7 bases and J by 7 bases. CDR3 length equals 14 residues. Per the germline V gene, CDR1 is SQVTM and CDR2 is ANQGSEA. In DNA form, the CDR3 reads TGCAGCGCCCACACACCGGACAGGGCTTATGAAGCTTTCTTT. It yields the protein CSAHTPDRAYEAFF.

This chain links TRBV9 with TRBJ1-1; D call uncertain. Germline lookup yields CDR1 SGDLS and CDR2 YYNGEE. This CDR3 spans 13 amino acids. V gave up 4 bases and J gave up 3 bases, with 10 bases separating them. CDR3 bases: TGTGCCAGCAGCATAGGCGATTACACTGAAGCTTTCTTT. Protein: CASSIGDYTEAFF.

V usage is TRBV29-1 and J usage is TRBJ2-2; no clear D. Trimming removed 4 bases at V and 2 bases at J, with 8 bases between. In germline, CDR1 is SQVTM, CDR2 ANQGSEA. The CDR3 runs 13 residues. The CDR3 here is CSVGRSNTGELFF. CDR3 nucleotide sequence: TGCAGCGTTGGCAGGTCCAACACCGGGGAGCTGTTTTTT.

The chain links TRBV20-1 to TRBJ2-7; tentatively, D is TRBD2 (6 bases). Germline V gene lookup returns CDR1 DFQATT and CDR2 SNEGSKA (reference sequence). This CDR3 has 10 residues. Trimming removed 4 bases from V and 12 bases from J, with 13 bases in between. CDR3 residues: CSATRGWRYF. DNA for the CDR3: TGCAGTGCTACCCGGGGGTGGCGGTACTTC.

The J gene is TRBJ1-1, the V gene TRBV5-4, with a possible D match to TRBD1 (5 bases). There are 14 residues in the CDR3. Germline values: CDR1 SGHNT, CDR2 YYREEE (reference sequence). The V and J ends lost 4 bases and 4 bases respectively, with 14 bases between them. CDR3 sequence (DNA): TGTGCCAGCAGCCCCGCCCCCGGGGGCACTGAAGCTTTCTTT. Its translation is CASSPAPGGTEAFF.

V is TRBV19 and J is TRBJ2-1; 8 bases match TRBD2. V lost 6 bases and J lost 3; bases outside the gene matches: 1. CDR3 length: 13 amino acids. CDR1 is LNHDA and CDR2 is SQIVND in the germline V gene (reference sequence). CDR3 coding DNA: TGTGCCAGTAGCGGGGGGGGCTACAATGAGCAGTTCTTC. As protein: CASSGGGYNEQFF.

V gene TRBV5-1 combines with J gene TRBJ2-3, with 12 bases matching TRBD2. Germline V CDR1 and CDR2: SGHRS, YFSETQ. Trimming removed 7 bases from V and 2 bases from J; junction bases left unmatched: 5. This CDR3 is 15 amino acids long. CDR3 amino acids: CASGGLAGNTDTQYF. Here the CDR3 DNA reads TGCGCCAGCGGTGGACTAGCGGGGAACACAGATACGCAGTATTTT.

J is TRBJ1-3 and V is TRBV10-3; tentatively, D is TRBD1 (6 bases). Trimming removed 10 bases from V and 0 bases from J, with 16 bases in between. Germline V gene data show CDR1 as ENHRY and CDR2 as SYGVKD. This CDR3 comprises 15 residues. CDR3 bases: TGTGCCACCAAACAGGGTCCTAACTCTGGAAACACCATATATTTT. Translation: CATKQGPNSGNTIYF.

The chain combines TRBV7-9 with TRBJ1-5, with D tentatively TRBD1 (6 bases). Germline CDR1 SEHNR, CDR2 FQNEAQ (reference sequence). V was cut by 4 bases and J by 2 bases, with 15 bases left in between. The CDR3 consists of 16 residues. CDR3 sequence: CASSSGQGIGNQPQHF. CDR3 in DNA: TGTGCCAGCAGCTCCGGGCAGGGGATCGGCAATCAGCCCCAGCATTTT.

This clone appeared a single time. The J gene is TRBJ1-5, the V gene TRBV6-5, with TRBD1 as a possible D gene (5 bases). This CDR3 contains 13 residues. CDR1 and CDR2 (germline): MNHEY, SVGAGI. The CDR3 DNA is TGTGCTAGCGGGTCCGGGGGACGGCAGCCCCAGCATTTT. It codes for CASGSGGRQPQHF.

The V call is TRBV23-1, the J call TRBJ2-7, with 7 positions matching TRBD1. TRBV23-1 is flagged as an ORF with uncertain function. The length of the CDR3 is 17 residues. The J segment lost 0 bases and the V segment lost 1 base, leaving 9 bases of the junction unmatched. The CDR3, as DNA: TGCGCCAGCAGTCAATTCTCCGACAGGGTAACCTCCTACGAGCAGTACTTC. This sequence encodes CASSQFSDRVTSYEQYF.

This sequence joins TRBV27 and TRBJ1-6, with D hard to call. Germline V CDR1 and CDR2: MNHEY, SMNVEV (reference sequence). The V end lost 3 bases, the J end lost 5 bases, and 11 bases lay between the germline ends. The length of the CDR3 is 15 residues. CDR3 region: CASSLAGRNNSPLHF. Here the CDR3 DNA reads TGTGCCAGCAGTTTGGCTGGCAGAAATAATTCACCCCTCCACTTT.

The chain links TRBV9 to TRBJ1-1; 7 bases are shared with TRBD1. With 3 bases clipped from V and 7 bases from J, the junction kept 12 bases outside the gene matches. The CDR3 loop spans 15 amino acids. CDR1 SGDLS and CDR2 YYNGEE come from the germline V gene. The chain's CDR3 is CASSGPGTEELEAFF. The CDR3 bases are TGTGCCAGCAGCGGACCCGGGACAGAAGAACTTGAAGCTTTCTTT.

This sequence joins TRBV6-5 and TRBJ2-1; 8 bases line up with TRBD1. The CDR3 extends over 15 amino acids. Germline CDR1 and CDR2: MNHEY and SVGAGI. V lost 7 bases and J lost 3; bases outside the gene matches: 8. CDR3 in amino acids: CASTVDRGFYNEQFF. The CDR3 coding sequence is TGTGCCAGCACTGTAGACAGGGGTTTCTACAATGAGCAGTTCTTC.

CDR3: CASSQDRGLNTDTQYF. Here the CDR3 DNA reads TGTGCCAGCAGCCAGGACAGGGGGCTAAACACAGATACGCAGTATTTT. V is TRBV3-1 (or the pseudogene TRBV3-2) and J is TRBJ2-3; 11 nucleotides line up with TRBD1. CDR1 LGHDT and CDR2 YNNKEL come from the germline V gene (reference sequence). The CDR3 sequence is 16 residues long. Germline trimming cut 3 bases from V and 2 bases from J; bases unmatched to any gene: 4.

The genes are TRBV6-2 or TRBV6-3 and TRBJ1-5; D is unclear. CDR1 is MNHEY and CDR2 is SVGEGT in the germline V gene. The CDR3 runs 15 residues. V was cut by 6 bases and J by 2 bases, with 14 bases left in between. CDR3: CASSLQWRGNQPQHF. The CDR3 DNA reads as TGTGCCAGCAGCCTTCAGTGGAGGGGCAATCAGCCCCAGCATTTT.